The clone carrying this T cell receptor (beta chain) was detected a few times. This entry belongs to a study of human T cells and chemical hapten exposure. The study's library attached unique molecular identifiers to single cDNA molecules. TCRdb ran MiXCR on the RACE reads and lists one entry per CDR3 protein. The repertoire includes about 40,000 distinct CDR3 sequences, 8% to 11% of them detected once, and about 6% sits in the top ten. Germline V lookup: CDR1 SQVTM, CDR2 ANQGSEA. This CDR3 is 14 amino acids long. Trimming removed 7 bases from V and 10 bases from J; junction bases left unmatched: 9. Time point defined: pre-sensitization, week 0. This sample's treatment: therapeutic diphenylcyclopropenone sensitization with weekly scalp DPC.

The sequence came from a man aged 25 to 45 with alopecia areata. Some clones in this sample may be carry-over from other donors' samples. The sample was whole blood, taken in connection with sensitization to the hapten diphenylcyclopropenone (DPC). The chain employs TRBV29-1 and TRBJ2-1; 14 bases are shared with TRBD2. The CDR3 DNA is TGCAGCGAACAGCCGGGACTAGCGGGGGAGGAGCAGTTCTTC. Translated, it gives CSEQPGLAGEEQFF.